This T cell receptor beta chain was sequenced in a study of blood T cell repertoires in COVID-19. Overall study context: Sites in the United States, Italy and Spain provided acute and convalescent COVID-19 samples.

V lost 3 bases to trimming and J lost 2 bases; unmatched junction nucleotides: 10. The germline V gene has CDR1 SGHTA and CDR2 FQGNSA. This CDR3 is 17 amino acids long. Original data processing: Amplification of reference gene primers provided the estimated nucleated cell counts. Produced via immunoSEQ multiplex PCR; TCRdb's table is partial and in-frame only. V and J calls and clone size are as listed in that table; D and trimming were resolved from the DNA. The table lists a few hundred thousand clones, over 80% of them singletons, with roughly 5.1% in the top ten. Participants, roughly 18 to 89 years old, spanned around 26 US areas.

The sequencing input was PBMCs or T cells enriched from blood (not recorded which). V and J are TRBV7-2 and TRBJ2-3, with 8 bases aligning to TRBD2. This receptor was obtained from a woman in her forties or fifties who had recovered from COVID-19. The CDR3 coding sequence is TGTGCCAGCAGCTTGGGGACGGGGGGGCGACACACAGATACGCAGTATTTT. Translating it yields CASSLGTGGRHTDTQYF.